Each of the 21 T cell receptor beta chains below was sequenced from the same sample in a study of blood T cell repertoires in COVID-19. The method was immunoSEQ multiplex PCR; TCRdb's version includes in-frame clones alone and lacks a portion of them. The sample lists around 46,000 clones, around nine tenths occurring once. Sequencing was done on a sample of peripheral blood. The receptors stem from a man in his fifties or sixties with active or convalescent COVID-19.

The gene calls are TRBV6-5 and TRBJ1-5, with unresolved D. In germline, CDR1 is MNHEY, CDR2 SVGAGI. The CDR3 is 15 amino acids. V dropped 6 bases and J dropped 0 bases, with 12 bases sitting between them. In DNA, the CDR3 is TGTGCCAGCAGCAAAATTTCCCCTAGCAATCAGCCCCAGCATTTT. Translating gives CASSKISPSNQPQHF.

This clone has only a few counts. The rearrangement links TRBV5-1 to TRBJ1-1; D remains ambiguous. The V gene lost 0 bases and the J gene lost 2 bases, with 11 bases spanning the gap. Germline V gives CDR1 SGHRS, CDR2 YFSETQ. The CDR3 sequence is 15 residues long. The CDR3 here is CASSLASALNTEAFF. CDR3 bases: TGCGCCAGCAGCTTGGCCTCAGCGCTAAACACTGAAGCTTTCTTT.

V usage is TRBV3-1 (or the pseudogene TRBV3-2) and J usage is TRBJ2-7, with D maybe TRBD1 (6 bases). Per germline, CDR1 LGHDT and CDR2 YNNKEL (reference sequence). The CDR3 is 14 amino acids. Trimming pared 4 bases from V and 3 bases from J, leaving 13 bases between. Here the CDR3 DNA reads TGTGCCAGCAGCCCCGGGACACACTTCTACGAGCAGTACTTC. As protein: CASSPGTHFYEQYF.

This clone was counted a few times. CDR3 in amino acids: CASSREFSEAFF. CDR3 bases: TGTGCCAGCAGCCGAGAGTTCTCTGAAGCTTTCTTT. This sequence joins TRBV11-3 and TRBJ1-1; D not certain. V gave up 5 bases and J gave up 6 bases, with 10 bases separating them. The CDR3 is made up of 12 amino acids. Per the germline V gene, CDR1 is SGHNT and CDR2 is YENEEA.

The chain links TRBV10-2 to TRBJ1-5; 10 nucleotides line up with TRBD1. Trimming at V came to 2 bases and at J to 5 bases, leaving 3 bases not matched to a gene. CDR3 length: 15 residues. Germline values: CDR1 WSHSY, CDR2 SAAADI. CDR3 bases: TGCGCCAGCAGTGAGGCGACAGGGGGCTATCAGCCCCAGCATTTT. Its protein product is CASSEATGGYQPQHF.

The chain recombines TRBV28 with TRBJ2-1; TRBD1 matches 7 bases. CDR3 length: 14 amino acids. V shed 3 bases, J shed 7 bases, and the junction held 6 bases outside the gene matches. Germline V gives CDR1 MDHEN, CDR2 SYDVKM. The CDR3 is CASSLIGGYNEQFF. The CDR3 DNA follows: TGTGCCAGCAGTTTGATAGGGGGCTATAATGAGCAGTTCTTC.

Note on this clone: The junction departs from the called germline gene at one end, perhaps through a read error. This rearrangement joins TRBV9 to TRBJ2-3, with TRBD2 identical over 10 bases. Germline values: CDR1 SGDLS, CDR2 YYNGEE. This CDR3 region has 15 residues. CDR3 sequence reads: CCSSGGRDTTDTQYF. Here the CDR3 DNA reads TGCTGTTCTAGCGGGGGCCGGGATACCACAGATACGCAGTATTTT.

The V and J genes are TRBV2 and TRBJ1-1; no clear D. Trimming pared 4 bases from V and 1 base from J, leaving 10 bases between. CDR1 and CDR2 from the germline V gene are SNHLY and FYNNEI. This CDR3 comprises 14 residues. In nucleotides, the CDR3 is TGTGCCAGCAGTGGTCCAGGAGGGAACACTGAAGCTTTCTTT. The encoded protein is CASSGPGGNTEAFF. Combining the CDR3 with reference TRBV2 and TRBJ1-1 gives the whole variable domain EPEVTQTPSHQVTQMGQEVILRCVPISNHLYFYWYRQILGQKVEFLVSFYNNEISEKSEIFDDQFSVERPDGSNFTLKIRSTKLEDSAMYFCASSGPGGNTEAFFGQGTRLTVV.

The chain combines TRBV10-1 with TRBJ2-5; 7 bases are shared with TRBD2. The CDR3 has 14 amino acids. V was pared by 2 bases and J by 1 base, with 1 base of the junction left unmatched. Germline V gives CDR1 WNHNN, CDR2 SYGVQD (reference sequence). The CDR3: CASSEGGGQETQYF. The CDR3 bases are TGCGCCAGCAGTGAGGGGGGGGGCCAAGAGACCCAGTACTTC.

The chain combines TRBV5-5 with TRBJ2-7, with D possibly matching TRBD1 (6 bases). CDR3 length: 12 residues. V lost 4 bases and J lost 4, with 9 bases in between. The germline gives CDR1 SGHKS, CDR2 YYEKEE (reference sequence). The chain's CDR3 is CASSGRGYEQYF. The CDR3 bases are TGTGCCAGCAGCGGCAGGGGTTACGAGCAGTACTTC.

The V gene is TRBV13, the J gene TRBJ1-1; 7 bases align to TRBD1. Germline V gives CDR1 PRHDT, CDR2 FYEKMQ (reference sequence). The V gene end was trimmed by 4 bases and the J gene end by 10 bases; junction bases not matched to a gene: 9. The CDR3 has 13 amino acids. CDR3 DNA: TGTGCCAGCAGCTCCCCGACAGGGCTTGGAGCTTTCTTT. Its protein product is CASSSPTGLGAFF.

The V call is TRBV5-1, the J call TRBJ2-2; 10 positions match TRBD2. The CDR3 has 15 amino acids. The V gene end was trimmed by 1 base and the J gene end by 5 bases; junction bases not matched to a gene: 2. Germline CDR1 and CDR2: SGHRS and YFSETQ. DNA of the CDR3: TGCGCCAGCAGCTTGACAGCGGGGGGGACCGGGGAGCTGTTTTTT. This codes for CASSLTAGGTGELFF.

The chain carries TRBV29-1 and TRBJ2-1, with 9 bases aligning to TRBD2. Germline CDR1 SQVTM, CDR2 ANQGSEA. This CDR3 has 16 residues. Trimming removed 3 bases from V and 0 bases from J; junction bases left unmatched: 6. The CDR3 nucleotides read TGCAGCGTTGACGGAGCGGGGGGAAGCTCCTACAATGAGCAGTTCTTC. Translation gives CSVDGAGGSSYNEQFF.

The genes are TRBV4-1 and TRBJ1-6, with TRBD1 matching 7 bases. The V and J ends lost 6 bases and 3 bases, in that order; junction bases with no gene match: 8. The CDR3 has 16 residues. Germline V gene lookup returns CDR1 MGHRA and CDR2 YSYEKL. The CDR3 is CASRLSRDSYNSPLHF. The CDR3 DNA reads as TGCGCCAGCAGACTTTCTAGGGACAGCTATAATTCACCCCTCCACTTT.

This clone came up once. This chain joins TRBV7-9 and TRBJ1-1; the D is unclear. Germline CDR1 SEHNR, CDR2 FQNEAQ (reference sequence). The ends were cut back, 1 base at V and 3 bases at J, with 6 bases in the middle. This CDR3 is 13 amino acids long. The CDR3 loop reads CASSLVADTEAFF. The CDR3 DNA reads as TGTGCCAGCAGCTTAGTCGCGGACACTGAAGCTTTCTTT. The full variable domain, rest sourced from reference TRBV7-9 and TRBJ1-1, is DTGVSQNPRHKITKRGQNVTFRCDPISEHNRLYWYRQTLGQGPEFLTYFQNEAQLEKSRLLSDRFSAERPKGSFSTLEIQRTEQGDSAMYLCASSLVADTEAFFGQGTRLTVV.

This sequence joins TRBV7-9 and TRBJ2-1; 9 bases are a match to TRBD2. This CDR3 is built from 15 residues. The trim removed 1 base at V and 6 bases at J, leaving 4 bases unmatched. From germline, CDR1 is SEHNR and CDR2 FQNEAQ (reference sequence). Here the CDR3 DNA reads TGTGCCAGCAGCTTAGAATTAGCGGGGGTCAATGAGCAGTTCTTC. Translating gives CASSLELAGVNEQFF.

The CDR3: CAISESAAGGSNQPQHF. The CDR3 nucleotides are TGTGCCATCAGTGAGTCTGCTGCGGGGGGCAGCAATCAGCCCCAGCATTTT. V is TRBV10-3 and J is TRBJ1-5; tentative D call: TRBD1 (6 bases). Trimming removed 0 bases at V and 1 base at J, with 13 bases between. Germline loops: CDR1 ENHRY, CDR2 SYGVKD. The CDR3 length is 17 residues.

This chain connects TRBV19 to TRBJ2-2, with 8 positions matching TRBD2. CDR3 length: 15 residues. Germline lookup yields CDR1 LNHDA and CDR2 SQIVND (reference sequence). Trimming took 7 bases from V and 5 from J; bases not matched to a gene: 9. DNA for the CDR3: TGTGCCAGTACCCCCGGGACTAGTGGAACCGGGGAGCTGTTTTTT. Translation gives CASTPGTSGTGELFF.

The chain has TRBV7-9 and TRBJ1-5; 11 nucleotides align to TRBD1. With 1 base clipped from V and 4 bases from J, the junction kept 0 bases outside the gene matches. Germline lookup yields CDR1 SEHNR and CDR2 FQNEAQ (reference sequence). This CDR3 is built from 15 residues. For the CDR3, the DNA is TGTGCCAGCAGCTTAGGGGACAGGGGGAATCAGCCCCAGCATTTT. Translated: CASSLGDRGNQPQHF.

The V and J genes are TRBV9 and TRBJ2-7, with D perhaps matching TRBD2 (7 bases). From germline, CDR1 is SGDLS and CDR2 YYNGEE. The CDR3 covers 16 residues. V was clipped by 0 bases and J by 4 bases, with 17 bases between them. Written as DNA, the CDR3 is TGTGCCAGCAGCGTAGGGGTAGGCGGGGGCCCTTACGAGCAGTACTTC. This sequence encodes CASSVGVGGGPYEQYF.

The chain recombines TRBV5-4 with TRBJ1-1, with D uncertain. CDR3 size: 14 residues. Germline V gives CDR1 SGHNT, CDR2 YYREEE (reference sequence). Trimming removed 0 bases from V and 8 bases from J, with 14 bases in between. As DNA, the CDR3 is TGTGCCAGCAGCTTGGCCGGTGGAGGAGGGGAAGCTTTCTTT. Encoded protein: CASSLAGGGGEAFF.